This T cell receptor beta chain stems from a study of identical twins. This clonotype was detected only a few times. This CDR3 has 14 amino acids. The J segment lost 10 bases and the V segment lost 5 bases, leaving 7 bases of the junction unmatched. CDR1 is MNHEY and CDR2 is SVGAGI in the germline V gene. TCRdb reprocessed the 5' RACE reads via MiXCR and lists one record per CDR3 protein. The data contain a few hundred thousand distinct CDR3 sequences, more than 9% of them singletons. These sequences were also reported in another study, on yellow fever vaccine responses in identical twins.

Specimen: PBMCs. The TCR was taken from a woman aged 18-30 years in good health. The genes are TRBV6-5 and TRBJ2-1; 11 nucleotides align to TRBD2. CDR3 DNA: TGTGCCAGCAGTGTACTAGCGGGAGTAGGAGAGCAGTTCTTC. Translating gives CASSVLAGVGEQFF.